This T cell receptor beta chain was sequenced for a study of response to subunit inactivated influenza vaccine. The study's findings and limits: Each seasonal influenza vaccination, the authors suggested, recruits few new T cells.

The CDR3 contains 15 residues. CDR1 SGHRS and CDR2 YFSETQ come from the germline V gene. Trimming removed 1 base from V and 7 bases from J, with 15 bases in between. TCRdb re-called the RT-PCR reads with MiXCR, one entry per CDR3 protein. The sample includes fewer than 250,000 distinct CDR3 sequences, around an eighth seen only once; the top ten take roughly 25%. This clonotype was found a few times. Its antigen remains unidentified. The source material was CD8+ T cells sorted from PBMCs, sampled roughly 5 days after vaccination. The chain joins TRBV5-1 to TRBJ2-1, with a possible D match to TRBD1 (6 bases). The receptor comes from a man aged 45-65 years who received an inactivated influenza vaccine. The DNA of the CDR3 is TGCGCCAGCAGCTTGACAGGGTCTGTATTGAATGAGCAGTTCTTC. Protein product: CASSLTGSVLNEQFF.